The present TCR beta chain was sequenced within a study of CD8+CD57+ T cells in acquired aplastic anemia. Study-level background: DNA per sorted CD4+ or CD8+ sample ranged roughly 0.19 to 27.4 ug, averaging roughly 3.2 ug. CD4+ reads averaged about 11 million in healthy donors.

Researchers used genomic DNA as the template to profile TCR beta VDJ and CDR3. TCRdb passed the reads through MiXCR, listing each CDR3 protein once. The table shows a few hundred thousand distinct CDR3 sequences, with under 65% occurring only once. Whole-study findings and limits: Fewer than 35 CD8+ CDR3 sequences occurred in both the patients and the controls. Significance was not reached for CD8+ Simpson's diversity between patients and controls.

A remark on this clonotype: What it binds is unknown. The germline gene is not matched at one end of the junction; a read error may be the cause.

The CDR3 loop spans 12 amino acids. Germline V gene sequence: CDR1 DFQATT, CDR2 SNEGSKA (reference sequence). Sequenced sample: sorted CD4+, CD8+, or CD8+CD57+ T cells (not recorded which) from PBMCs. The chain links TRBV20-1 to TRBJ1-1; D is possibly TRBD1 (6 bases). The sequence was obtained from a human donor in good health. The CDR3 sequence is CSARDLGGEAFF. The CDR3 DNA reads TGCAGTGCTAGGGACTTAGGGGGGGAAGCTTTTTTT.